Described below is a single T cell receptor (beta chain) sequence and its context. The antigen is not known. The sample belongs to a study of CD4 T cells in relation to SARS-CoV-2 and coronaviruses. About the study: ViraFEST: approximately 10-day antigen culture of PBMCs, then TCR beta CDR3 sequencing.

Libraries were prepared by immunoSEQ multiplex PCR; TCRdb keeps only in-frame clonotypes and omits some of them. This sample carries about 21,000 clones, 74% of them seen once, and the ten largest clones take around 12%. CD4+ T cells from unexposed donors were obtained before the COVID-19 pandemic (2011-2018). The cells were cultured for about ten days before CD4+ T cells were isolated. The V end lost 7 bases, the J end lost 7 bases, and 14 bases lay between the germline ends. The CDR3 consists of 13 residues. The specimen sequenced was CD4+ T cells from PBMCs, cultured in vitro. This receptor was taken from a human donor in good health. This chain uses TRBV12-3 or TRBV12-4 with TRBJ2-1; D is uncertain. The CDR3 is CASTYLATNEQFF. CDR3 DNA sequence: TGTGCCAGCACCTATTTAGCTACGAATGAGCAGTTCTTC.